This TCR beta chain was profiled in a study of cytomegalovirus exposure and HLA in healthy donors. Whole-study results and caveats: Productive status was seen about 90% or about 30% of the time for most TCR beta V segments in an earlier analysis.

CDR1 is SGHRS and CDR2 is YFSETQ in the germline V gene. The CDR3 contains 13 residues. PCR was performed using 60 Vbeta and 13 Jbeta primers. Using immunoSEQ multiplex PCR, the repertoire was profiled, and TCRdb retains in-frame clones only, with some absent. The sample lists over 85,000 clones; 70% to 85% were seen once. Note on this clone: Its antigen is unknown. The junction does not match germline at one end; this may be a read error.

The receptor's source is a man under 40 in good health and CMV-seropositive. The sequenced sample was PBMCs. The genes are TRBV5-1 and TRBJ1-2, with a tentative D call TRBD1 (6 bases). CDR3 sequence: CAGSLEQGYGYTF. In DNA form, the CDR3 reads TGCGCCGGCAGCTTGGAACAGGGTTATGGCTACACCTTC.